The present entry profiles one T cell receptor beta chain with its context. The antigen remains undetermined. These data belong to a study of T cells after yellow fever vaccination. Study-wide findings and caveats: The presence of abundant clonotypes contaminating from the bulk population was possible in FACS-sorted repertoires. Post-booster reappearance was seen for most primary-vaccination clones (roughly 97% CD4, around 88% CD8). When the response was secondary, it was weaker but reached its peak faster, day 5 versus 15.

5'RACE template switching produced TCR cDNA carrying a universal primer site and UMIs. TCRdb fed the 5' RACE reads into MiXCR, producing one record per CDR3 protein. The table shows under 200,000 distinct CDR3 sequences, with about 11% occurring only once. The receptor was isolated from a young man who received the YFV17D yellow fever vaccine. The source material was CD8+ T cells sorted from PBMCs, sampled 15 days after the yellow fever booster vaccination.

CDR3: CASDDRQGGEDTQYF. In nucleotides, the CDR3 is TGCGCCAGCGACGATAGACAGGGGGGAGAAGATACGCAGTATTTT. The chain carries TRBV5-1 and TRBJ2-3; 9 nucleotides match TRBD1. V shed 7 bases and J 5 bases; nucleotides not matched to a gene: 11. Germline CDR1 and CDR2: SGHRS and YFSETQ. This CDR3 spans 15 amino acids.